This T cell receptor beta chain was captured by sequencing in a study of blood T cell repertoires in COVID-19. The ends were cut back, 0 bases at V and 3 bases at J, with 12 bases in the middle. Germline V CDR1 and CDR2: SNHLY, FYNNEI. This CDR3 is built from 16 residues. The sample holds a few counts of this clone. Produced via immunoSEQ multiplex PCR; TCRdb's table is partial and in-frame only. The sample lists around 190,000 clones, 76% occurring once. Sample: peripheral blood. The chain recombines TRBV2 with TRBJ1-5; possibly TRBD1 for D (6 bases). This clonotype originated in a woman in her forties or fifties with active or convalescent COVID-19. CDR3 nucleotides: TGTGCCAGCAGTGAAGCGCCCGGACAGCACAATCAGCCCCAGCATTTT. It is translated as CASSEAPGQHNQPQHF.